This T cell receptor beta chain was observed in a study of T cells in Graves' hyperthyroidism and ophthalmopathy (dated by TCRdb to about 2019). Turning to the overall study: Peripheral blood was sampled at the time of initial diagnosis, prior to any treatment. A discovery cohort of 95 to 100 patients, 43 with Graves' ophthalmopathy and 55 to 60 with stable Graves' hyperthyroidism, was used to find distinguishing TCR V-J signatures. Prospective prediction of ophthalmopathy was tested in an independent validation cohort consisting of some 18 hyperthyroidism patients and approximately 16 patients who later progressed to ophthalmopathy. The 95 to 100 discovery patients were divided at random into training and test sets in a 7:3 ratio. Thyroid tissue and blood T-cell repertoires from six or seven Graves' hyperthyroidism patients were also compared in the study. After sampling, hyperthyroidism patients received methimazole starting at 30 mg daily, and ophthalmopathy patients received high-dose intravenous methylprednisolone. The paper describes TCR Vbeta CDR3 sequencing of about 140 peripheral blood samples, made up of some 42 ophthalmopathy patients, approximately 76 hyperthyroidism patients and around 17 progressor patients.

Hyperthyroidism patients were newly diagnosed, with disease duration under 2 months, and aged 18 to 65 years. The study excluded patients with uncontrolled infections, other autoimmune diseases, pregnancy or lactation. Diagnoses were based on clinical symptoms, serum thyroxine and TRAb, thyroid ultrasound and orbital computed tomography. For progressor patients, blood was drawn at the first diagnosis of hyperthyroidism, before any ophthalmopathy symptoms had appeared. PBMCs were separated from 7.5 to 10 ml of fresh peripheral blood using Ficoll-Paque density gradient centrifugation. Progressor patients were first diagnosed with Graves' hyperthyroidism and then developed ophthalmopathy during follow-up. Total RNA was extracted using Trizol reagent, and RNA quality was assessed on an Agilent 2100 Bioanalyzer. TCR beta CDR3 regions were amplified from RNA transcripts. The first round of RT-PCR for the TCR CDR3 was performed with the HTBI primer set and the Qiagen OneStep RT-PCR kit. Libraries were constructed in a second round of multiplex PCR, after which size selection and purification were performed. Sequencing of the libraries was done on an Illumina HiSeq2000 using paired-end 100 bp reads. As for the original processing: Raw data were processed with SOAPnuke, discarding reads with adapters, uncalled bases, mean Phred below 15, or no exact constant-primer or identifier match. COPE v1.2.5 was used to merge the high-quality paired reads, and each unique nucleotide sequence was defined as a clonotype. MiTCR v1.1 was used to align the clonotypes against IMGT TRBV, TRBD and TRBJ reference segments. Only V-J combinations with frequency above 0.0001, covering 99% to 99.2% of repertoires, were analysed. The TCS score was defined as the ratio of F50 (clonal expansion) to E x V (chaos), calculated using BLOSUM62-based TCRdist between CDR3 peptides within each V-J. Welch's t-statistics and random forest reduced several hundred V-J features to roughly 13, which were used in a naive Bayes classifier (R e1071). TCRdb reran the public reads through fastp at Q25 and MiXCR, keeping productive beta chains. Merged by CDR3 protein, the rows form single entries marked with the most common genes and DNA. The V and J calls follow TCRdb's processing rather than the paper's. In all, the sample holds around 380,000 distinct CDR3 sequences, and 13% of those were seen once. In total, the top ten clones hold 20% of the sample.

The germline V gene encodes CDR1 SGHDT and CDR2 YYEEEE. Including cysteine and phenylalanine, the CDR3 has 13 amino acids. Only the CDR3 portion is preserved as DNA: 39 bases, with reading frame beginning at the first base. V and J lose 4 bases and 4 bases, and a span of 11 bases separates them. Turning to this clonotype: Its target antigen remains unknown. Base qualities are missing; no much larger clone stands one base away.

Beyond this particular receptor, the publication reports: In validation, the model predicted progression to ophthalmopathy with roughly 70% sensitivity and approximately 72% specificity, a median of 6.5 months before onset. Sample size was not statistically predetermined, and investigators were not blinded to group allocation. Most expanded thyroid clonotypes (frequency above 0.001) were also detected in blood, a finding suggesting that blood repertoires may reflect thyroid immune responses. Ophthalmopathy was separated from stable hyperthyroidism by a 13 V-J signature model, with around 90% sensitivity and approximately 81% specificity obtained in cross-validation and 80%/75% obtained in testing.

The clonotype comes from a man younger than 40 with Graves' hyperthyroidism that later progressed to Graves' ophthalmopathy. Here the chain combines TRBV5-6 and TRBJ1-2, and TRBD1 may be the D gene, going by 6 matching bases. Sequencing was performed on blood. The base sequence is TGTGCCAGCAGCCTTCGGGACATCTATGGCTACACCTTC. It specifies CASSLRDIYGYTF.